The 14 T cell receptor beta chains listed next were all sequenced from one sample in a study of T cell changes during pregnancy in multiple sclerosis. Measured with immunoSEQ multiplex PCR; TCRdb has only the in-frame clones, and not every one. This table has 45,000 to 60,000 clones, 90% to 95% appearing once. Specimen: CD4+ T cells from peripheral blood mononuclear cells, collected in the second trimester of pregnancy. The receptors derive from a female donor with multiple sclerosis, enrolled in a pregnancy study.

This chain links TRBV10-3 with TRBJ1-2, with 7 bases that match TRBD1. Germline V gives CDR1 ENHRY, CDR2 SYGVKD. Trimming at V came to 0 bases and at J to 8 bases, leaving 6 bases not matched to a gene. CDR3 length: 14 amino acids. In DNA, the CDR3 is TGTGCCATCAGTGAGTCGGGACAGTTTCCCGGCTACACCTTC. This sequence encodes CAISESGQFPGYTF.

The CDR3 spells CASSVSGGRTYEQYF. The DNA for the CDR3 is TGTGCCAGCAGCGTAAGCGGGGGGAGGACCTACGAGCAGTACTTC. The rearrangement links TRBV9 to TRBJ2-7, with 9 bases identical to TRBD2. The germline V gene encodes CDR1 SGDLS and CDR2 YYNGEE. This CDR3 spans 15 amino acids. V gave up 1 base and J gave up 2 bases; unmatched junction bases: 4.

The CDR3 protein is CASSSLSGTGELFF. In nucleotides, the CDR3 is TGTGCCAGCAGCTCCCTTTCAGGAACCGGGGAGCTGTTTTTT. The chain joins TRBV11-2 to TRBJ2-2; D is unclear. The germline CDR1 and CDR2 sequences are SGHAT and FQNNGV. This CDR3 region has 14 residues. Trimming took 4 bases from V and 5 from J, leaving 11 bases between them.

This chain uses TRBV30 with TRBJ1-3, with 8 bases that match TRBD1. CDR1 is GTSNPN, CDR2 SVGIG, per germline (reference sequence). The ends lost 4 bases at V and 0 bases at J; junction bases unmatched: 17. This CDR3 is 19 amino acids long. CDR3 in amino acids: CAWNLGQGARPLSGNTIYF. CDR3 in DNA: TGTGCCTGGAACCTCGGACAGGGTGCCAGACCCCTCTCTGGAAACACCATATATTTT. The variable domain in full, with the rest retrieved from reference TRBV30 and TRBJ1-3, is SQTIHQWPATLVQPVGSPLSLECTVEGTSNPNLYWYRQAAGRGLQLLFYSVGIGQISSEVPQNLSASRPQDRQFILSSKKLLLSDSGFYLCAWNLGQGARPLSGNTIYFGEGSWLTVV.

The gene calls are TRBV11-2 and TRBJ1-5; D is uncertain. V lost 6 bases and J 5 bases, leaving 8 bases between the germline ends. The length of the CDR3 is 12 residues. CDR1 and CDR2 from the germline V gene are SGHAT and FQNNGV. The CDR3 is CASRDGDQPQHF. The DNA for the CDR3 is TGTGCCAGCAGGGACGGGGATCAGCCCCAGCATTTT. Full variable domain (remainder filled in from reference TRBV11-2 and TRBJ1-5): EAGVAQSPRYKIIEKRQSVAFWCNPISGHATLYWYQQILGQGPKLLIQFQNNGVVDDSQLPKDRFSAERLKGVDSTLKIQPAKLEDSAVYLCASRDGDQPQHFGDGTRLSIL.

J is TRBJ2-1 and V is TRBV15, with 8 bases aligning to TRBD1. This CDR3 has 16 residues. CDR1 and CDR2 (germline): LNHNV, YYDKDF (reference sequence). Trimming at V came to 0 bases and at J to 6 bases, leaving 7 bases not matched to a gene. As DNA, the CDR3 is TGTGCCACCAGCAGAGATCGGGGGACAGGAGGCAATGAGCAGTTCTTC. It encodes CATSRDRGTGGNEQFF.

The chain recombines TRBV10-2 with TRBJ1-1; 9 bases map to TRBD1. In germline, CDR1 is WSHSY, CDR2 SAAADI. CDR3 length: 14 residues. V shed 8 bases and J 2 bases; nucleotides not matched to a gene: 6. DNA for the CDR3: TGCGCCAGCGGGGACAGGGTGCCTAACACTGAAGCTTTCTTT. Translation gives CASGDRVPNTEAFF.

The chain couples TRBV18 to TRBJ2-5; D might be TRBD2 (5 bases). Trimming removed 3 bases at V and 3 bases at J, with 17 bases between. The CDR3 totals 16 residues. The germline V gene encodes CDR1 KGHSH and CDR2 LQKENI. CDR3 loop: CASSPIGGGREETQYF. CDR3 bases: TGTGCCAGCTCACCCATTGGAGGTGGCAGAGAAGAGACCCAGTACTTC.

This chain links TRBV19 with TRBJ1-4, with D unclear. Trimming removed 5 bases at V and 7 bases at J, with 17 bases between. The CDR3 consists of 15 residues. The germline V gene encodes CDR1 LNHDA and CDR2 SQIVND (reference sequence). The CDR3 loop is CASSPLLTRGEKLFF. DNA of the CDR3: TGTGCCAGTAGTCCTTTGTTGACTCGGGGTGAAAAACTGTTTTTT.

The chain employs TRBV28 and TRBJ1-2, with 9 nucleotides matching TRBD1. Germline-derived CDR1 and CDR2 are MDHEN and SYDVKM. There are 15 residues in the CDR3. J was trimmed by 6 bases and V by 1 base; bases with no gene match: 6. DNA for the CDR3: TGTGCCAGCAGTTTATACACAGGGGGCCTGAATGGCTACACCTTC. Translation: CASSLYTGGLNGYTF.

The chain recombines TRBV10-1 with TRBJ2-1; maybe TRBD2 (5 bases). This CDR3 region has 13 residues. Germline CDR1 and CDR2: WNHNN and SYGVQD (reference sequence). V was pared by 4 bases and J by 7 bases, with 11 bases between. The CDR3 nucleotides are TGCGCCAGCAGTGGGATAGGGAGAAATGAGCAGTTCTTC. Its protein is CASSGIGRNEQFF.

CDR3 region: CAWSGEVWSQYF. The CDR3 nucleotides are TGTGCCTGGAGTGGGGAGGTTTGGTCCCAGTATTTT. V is TRBV30 and J is TRBJ2-3; D is perhaps TRBD2 (6 bases). Trimming took off 1 base at V and 12 bases at J, with 14 bases between the two ends. This CDR3 contains 12 residues. CDR1 is GTSNPN, CDR2 SVGIG, per germline (reference sequence). Full variable domain (outside the CDR3, taken from reference TRBV30 and TRBJ2-3): SQTIHQWPATLVQPVGSPLSLECTVEGTSNPNLYWYRQAAGRGLQLLFYSVGIGQISSEVPQNLSASRPQDRQFILSSKKLLLSDSGFYLCAWSGEVWSQYFGPGTRLTVL.

V usage is TRBV5-1 and J usage is TRBJ2-7; 11 bases map to TRBD1. The CDR3 is made up of 16 amino acids. J lost 3 bases, V lost 4 bases, and 9 bases had no gene match. Germline assignment: CDR1 SGHRS and CDR2 YFSETQ. CDR3 sequence (DNA): TGCGCCAGCAGCCCCCTCGGGGGACAGGGGGTCTACGAGCAGTACTTC. This gives the protein CASSPLGGQGVYEQYF.

J is TRBJ2-3 and V is TRBV6-1, with 7 nucleotides matching TRBD2. In germline, CDR1 is MNHNS, CDR2 SASEGT. With V trimmed by 3 bases and J by 2 bases, 5 bases remained unmatched. The CDR3 is made up of 15 amino acids. The CDR3 DNA reads TGTGCCAGCAGTGATGCTAGCGGATTCACAGATACGCAGTATTTT. Its translation is CASSDASGFTDTQYF.